The present TCR beta chain was sequenced within a study of cytomegalovirus exposure and HLA in healthy donors. Overall study results and limits: Researchers counted 164 TCR beta chains as cytomegalovirus-associated.

Primers for the PCR totalled 60 Vbeta and 13 Jbeta. Assay used: immunoSEQ multiplex PCR; TCRdb lists only in-frame clones, some missing. The table has some 45,000 clones, approximately 86% seen once. Trimming took 5 bases from V and 7 from J, leaving 12 bases between them. CDR3 length: 14 residues. Germline assignment: CDR1 LNHDA and CDR2 SQIVND (reference sequence). As for this clone: The antigen is undetermined.

Healthy individuals who donated bone marrow served as the donors. The receptor was isolated from a woman in her forties in good health and CMV-seropositive. This chain links TRBV19 with TRBJ1-6, with a weak D call TRBD1 (5 bases). Specimen: PBMCs. The CDR3 is CASSARGLNSPLHF. Here the CDR3 DNA reads TGTGCCAGTAGTGCCCGGGGGTTAAATTCACCCCTCCACTTT.